The 16 T cell receptor beta chains below all came from one sample that was sequenced in a study of OX40 agonist ivuxolimab in advanced cancers. Assay: immunoSEQ multiplex PCR; the TCRdb copy retains only in-frame clones and omits some. The profile shows approximately 74,000 clones, 65% to 80% of them singletons. This sample comprised CD4+ or CD8+ T cells sorted from blood, obtained in a trial of the OX40 agonist ivuxolimab. The source of these receptors is an adult with an advanced solid tumor such as melanoma, head and neck, liver or kidney cancer.

The chain recombines TRBV6-1 with TRBJ1-4; no clear D. The CDR3 sequence is 12 residues long. Germline CDR1 and CDR2: MNHNS and SASEGT. The germline V and J ends were trimmed by 5 bases and 5 bases, with 6 bases remaining between them. Here the CDR3 reads CASSRINEKLFF. In DNA, the CDR3 is TGTGCCAGCAGTCGCATCAATGAAAAACTGTTTTTT.

The chain has TRBV10-3 and TRBJ1-2; no clear D. This CDR3 spans 13 amino acids. V dropped 3 bases and J dropped 4 bases, with 9 bases sitting between them. Looked up from germline, CDR1 is ENHRY and CDR2 is SYGVKD. CDR3 DNA sequence: TGTGCCATCAGTGACGGCCAGAGCTATGGCTACACCTTC. This translates into CAISDGQSYGYTF.

This clone was seen more than once but under ten times. This chain uses TRBV30 with TRBJ1-5, with D hard to call. CDR3 length: 15 amino acids. CDR1 and CDR2 from the germline V gene are GTSNPN and SVGIG (reference sequence). Trimming took off 1 base at V and 0 bases at J, with 10 bases between the two ends. CDR3 sequence reads: CAWSASGNSNQPQHF. CDR3 nucleotides: TGTGCCTGGAGTGCCTCGGGGAATAGCAATCAGCCCCAGCATTTT.

This clone occurred once. The rearrangement links TRBV11-2 to TRBJ1-1, with D tentatively TRBD1 (5 bases). The germline gives CDR1 SGHAT, CDR2 FQNNGV. The CDR3 is 13 amino acids. Trimming left V 0 bases short and J 11 bases short, with 13 bases between. The CDR3 bases are TGTGCCAGCAGCTTAGACCCCTCAGGGTTCGCTTTCTTT. It translates to CASSLDPSGFAFF.

This chain joins TRBV11-2 and TRBJ2-3; 9 bases match TRBD2. CDR3 size: 15 residues. The trim removed 2 bases at V and 1 base at J, leaving 1 base unmatched. Germline CDR1 reads SGHAT; CDR2 reads FQNNGV. CDR3 sequence reads: CASSLIAGGTDTQYF. For the CDR3, the DNA is TGTGCCAGCAGCTTAATAGCGGGGGGCACAGATACGCAGTATTTT.

This clone appeared once. The chain combines TRBV9 with TRBJ2-1; D remains ambiguous. The V gene lost 3 bases and the J gene lost 8 bases, with 18 bases spanning the gap. The CDR3 extends over 15 amino acids. Germline lookup yields CDR1 SGDLS and CDR2 YYNGEE. This chain's CDR3 is CASSAVRLGRDEQFF. The CDR3 DNA sequence: TGTGCCAGCAGCGCCGTCAGGCTGGGTAGGGATGAGCAGTTCTTC.

The chain carries TRBV9 and TRBJ1-6; 7 nucleotides line up with TRBD1. The germline gives CDR1 SGDLS, CDR2 YYNGEE. Trimming took 0 bases from V and 7 from J; bases not matched to a gene: 4. The CDR3 consists of 15 residues. The chain's CDR3 is CASSVVGTANSPLHF. The DNA for the CDR3 is TGTGCCAGCAGCGTAGTTGGGACAGCCAATTCACCCCTCCACTTT. Based on the CDR3 plus reference TRBV9 and TRBJ1-6, the full variable domain is DSGVTQTPKHLITATGQRVTLRCSPRSGDLSVYWYQQSLDQGLQFLIQYYNGEERAKGNILERFSAQQFPDLHSELNLSSLELGDSALYFCASSVVGTANSPLHFGNGTRLTVT.

This sequence joins TRBV5-1 and TRBJ2-3; either TRBD1 or TRBD2 may supply D (5 bases each). CDR3 length equals 15 residues. Trimming pared 4 bases from V and 0 bases from J, leaving 12 bases between. CDR1 is SGHRS, CDR2 YFSETQ, per germline. CDR3 region: CASSDTGRSTDTQYF. As DNA, the CDR3 is TGCGCCAGCAGCGACACGGGACGAAGCACAGATACGCAGTATTTT.

The V and J genes are TRBV19 and TRBJ2-7; tentatively, D is TRBD1 or TRBD2 (6 bases each). Germline CDR1 and CDR2: LNHDA and SQIVND (reference sequence). Trimming left V 5 bases short and J 1 base short, with 21 bases between. The CDR3 is 17 amino acids. The CDR3: CASSGGEPGTYSYEQYF. The CDR3 DNA is TGTGCCAGTAGTGGAGGGGAACCCGGGACATATTCCTACGAGCAGTACTTC. Full variable domain (outside the CDR3, taken from reference TRBV19 and TRBJ2-7): DGGITQSPKYLFRKEGQNVTLSCEQNLNHDAMYWYRQDPGQGLRLIYYSQIVNDFQKGDIAEGYSVSREKKESFPLTVTSAQKNPTAFYLCASSGGEPGTYSYEQYFGPGTRLTVT.

In its sample, this clone was seen a few times. J is TRBJ1-2 and V is TRBV19, with D unclear. CDR1 is LNHDA, CDR2 SQIVND, per germline (reference sequence). This CDR3 comprises 14 residues. The V end was cut by 3 bases, the J end by 2 bases, with 10 bases between. The CDR3 protein is CASSISLQNYGYTF. The CDR3 coding sequence is TGTGCCAGTAGTATCAGTCTACAGAACTATGGCTACACCTTC.

The chain uses TRBV11-2 and TRBJ1-2, with D possibly being TRBD1 (6 bases). The CDR3 covers 13 residues. Trimming left V 1 base short and J 8 bases short, with 11 bases between. Germline-derived CDR1 and CDR2 are SGHAT and FQNNGV. DNA for the CDR3: TGTGCCAGCAGCTTAGGCACAGGGTTAGGCTACACCTTC. Residues: CASSLGTGLGYTF.

This chain joins TRBV7-9 and TRBJ1-1; D unclear. The germline V and J ends were trimmed by 3 bases and 10 bases, with 12 bases remaining between them. CDR3 length: 12 residues. Per the germline V gene, CDR1 is SEHNR and CDR2 is FQNEAQ (reference sequence). The CDR3 sequence: CASSFEGRGAFF. The CDR3 nucleotides are TGTGCCAGCAGCTTCGAAGGGCGGGGAGCTTTCTTT.

The chain recombines TRBV7-2 with TRBJ2-2, with 12 bases fitting TRBD2. With 5 bases clipped from V and 7 bases from J, the junction kept 5 bases outside the gene matches. CDR1 is SGHTA and CDR2 is FQGNSA in the germline V gene. This CDR3 is 15 amino acids long. The CDR3 bases are TGTGCCAGCAGCGTGACTAGCGGGAGTGTCGGGGAGCTGTTTTTT. It is translated as CASSVTSGSVGELFF.

The table lists this clone with a count of one. The identical CDR3 is also encoded by other nucleotide sequences in the sample. V and J are TRBV18 and TRBJ2-7, with D unclear. In germline, CDR1 is KGHSH, CDR2 LQKENI. The V and J ends lost 3 bases and 0 bases respectively, with 6 bases between them. The CDR3 length is 13 residues. DNA of the CDR3: TGTGCCAGCTCACCCCCGAGCTCCTACGAGCAGTACTTC. Translated, it gives CASSPPSSYEQYF.

This chain connects TRBV19 to TRBJ1-2; TRBD1 aligns across 9 bases. The length of the CDR3 is 15 residues. In germline, CDR1 is LNHDA, CDR2 SQIVND (reference sequence). With V trimmed by 5 bases and J by 4 bases, 8 bases remained unmatched. The CDR3 DNA sequence: TGTGCCAGTAGTCCCAACCCGGGACAGGGCTATGGCTACACCTTC. Translated: CASSPNPGQGYGYTF. Full variable domain (rest looked up from reference TRBV19 and TRBJ1-2): DGGITQSPKYLFRKEGQNVTLSCEQNLNHDAMYWYRQDPGQGLRLIYYSQIVNDFQKGDIAEGYSVSREKKESFPLTVTSAQKNPTAFYLCASSPNPGQGYGYTFGSGTRLTVV.

This clone was counted a single time. V and J are TRBV9 and TRBJ2-1, with 12 positions matching TRBD2. CDR1 and CDR2 (germline): SGDLS, YYNGEE. The junction had 7 bases not matched to a gene; V was cut back by 3 bases and J by 6 bases. The CDR3 has 16 amino acids. Here the CDR3 reads CASSASGLAGRNEQFF. For the CDR3, the DNA is TGTGCCAGCAGCGCCTCGGGACTAGCGGGTCGCAATGAGCAGTTCTTC.